The 25 T cell receptor beta chains in this list originate from one sample, sequenced in a study of T cell responses to AZD1222 COVID-19 vaccine. The protocol was immunoSEQ multiplex PCR, while the TCRdb copy is restricted to in-frame clones and leaves out a portion. The sample yields approximately 140,000 clones, 85% to 95% seen once. The sequencing used peripheral blood, collected on day 0 of AZD1222 vaccination. These receptors all come from an adult in good health.

This clone was seen just once. The rearrangement uses TRBV10-3 and TRBJ2-1; D might be TRBD2 (5 bases). The V gene lost 4 bases and the J gene lost 0 bases, with 10 bases spanning the gap. The CDR3 loop spans 15 amino acids. CDR1 and CDR2 (germline): ENHRY, SYGVKD. In DNA, the CDR3 is TGTGCCATCAGTGGTGGGAGCACCTCCTACAATGAGCAGTTCTTC. Amino acid sequence: CAISGGSTSYNEQFF.

This chain joins TRBV9 and TRBJ2-7; unclear D gene. This CDR3 has 12 amino acids. CDR1 and CDR2 (germline): SGDLS, YYNGEE. The V end was cut by 0 bases, the J end by 6 bases, with 7 bases between. The CDR3 bases are TGTGCCAGCAGCGTAGATAACCGCGAGCAGTACTTC. Translation gives CASSVDNREQYF.

The genes are TRBV19 and TRBJ1-5; D remains unclear. Per germline, CDR1 LNHDA and CDR2 SQIVND (reference sequence). The CDR3 runs to 16 residues. Trimming took 6 bases from V and 0 from J, leaving 15 bases between them. The CDR3 is CASRPLGVGSNQPQHF. Here the CDR3 DNA reads TGTGCCAGTAGGCCCCTTGGAGTCGGTAGCAATCAGCCCCAGCATTTT.

V usage is TRBV11-1 and J usage is TRBJ1-6; unclear D gene. Germline assignment: CDR1 SGHAT and CDR2 FQDESV (reference sequence). The CDR3 spans 13 residues. V lost 1 base, J lost 8 bases, and 6 bases lay in between. The CDR3 is CASSLVQDSPLHF. CDR3 bases: TGTGCCAGCAGCTTAGTCCAGGATTCACCCCTCCACTTT.

The chain employs TRBV5-4 and TRBJ1-2, with D unclear. The germline gives CDR1 SGHNT, CDR2 YYREEE (reference sequence). This CDR3 contains 13 residues. V was trimmed by 4 bases and J by 1 base, leaving 8 bases between them. The CDR3 region is CASSADHNYGYTF. As DNA, the CDR3 is TGTGCCAGCAGCGCAGACCATAACTATGGCTACACCTTC. Filled out from reference TRBV5-4 and TRBJ1-2, the complete variable domain reads ETGVTQSPTHLIKTRGQQVTLRCSSQSGHNTVSWYQQALGQGPQFIFQYYREEENGRGNFPPRFSGLQFPNYSSELNVNALELDDSALYLCASSADHNYGYTFGSGTRLTVV.

The gene calls are TRBV29-1 and TRBJ1-2; 7 bases are shared with TRBD1. The V and J ends lost 7 bases and 6 bases, in that order; junction bases with no gene match: 2. The germline gives CDR1 SQVTM, CDR2 ANQGSEA. The CDR3 totals 10 residues. The CDR3 loop is CSAGTDGYTF. The CDR3 DNA follows: TGCAGCGCGGGGACAGATGGCTACACCTTC.

J is TRBJ2-5 and V is TRBV5-1; TRBD1 agrees at 8 bases. Germline V lookup: CDR1 SGHRS, CDR2 YFSETQ. J was trimmed by 4 bases and V by 0 bases; bases with no gene match: 5. The CDR3 loop spans 15 amino acids. The CDR3 spells CASSLGGQGVETQYF. The CDR3 DNA is TGCGCCAGCAGCTTGGGAGGACAGGGTGTAGAGACCCAGTACTTC.

J is TRBJ2-3 and V is TRBV20-1, with D unresolved. Germline CDR1 reads DFQATT; CDR2 reads SNEGSKA (reference sequence). The CDR3 is 11 amino acids. The V gene lost 3 bases and the J gene lost 5 bases, with 6 bases spanning the gap. The CDR3, as DNA: TGCAGTGCTAGGCTGTTAGATACGCAGTATTTT. Its translation is CSARLLDTQYF.

The V and J genes are TRBV4-1 and TRBJ2-7, with D perhaps TRBD1 or TRBD2 (6 bases each). Germline V gene lookup returns CDR1 MGHRA and CDR2 YSYEKL. With 2 bases removed from V and 6 bases from J, the gap between germline ends came to 20 bases. The CDR3 has 16 residues. The CDR3 DNA is TGCGCCAGCAGCCAAAGGGGGGACATTCTCTTCCTCGAGCAGTACTTC. It codes for CASSQRGDILFLEQYF.

The chain carries TRBV2 and TRBJ1-2, with D maybe TRBD1 (5 bases). Trimming left V 8 bases short and J 4 bases short, with 17 bases between. The V gene's germline CDR1 is SNHLY and CDR2 FYNNEI. This CDR3 spans 14 amino acids. The CDR3 sequence: CASRLGGTIYGYTF. In DNA, the CDR3 is TGTGCCAGCCGGCTCGGGGGGACCATCTATGGCTACACCTTC. The full variable domain, its missing parts supplied by reference TRBV2 and TRBJ1-2, is EPEVTQTPSHQVTQMGQEVILRCVPISNHLYFYWYRQILGQKVEFLVSFYNNEISEKSEIFDDQFSVERPDGSNFTLKIRSTKLEDSAMYFCASRLGGTIYGYTFGSGTRLTVV.

The CDR3 nucleotides are TGTGCCAGCAGTTACTCCAGGGGGGGGAATGAGCCCCAGCATTTT. Encoded protein: CASSYSRGGNEPQHF. The chain uses TRBV6-5 and TRBJ1-5, with 7 bases matching TRBD1. This CDR3 is 15 amino acids long. J gave up 8 bases and V 0 bases, and 7 bases lay outside the gene matches. Germline CDR1 is MNHEY and CDR2 is SVGAGI.

V gene TRBV2 combines with J gene TRBJ1-2; D is undetermined. The germline CDR1 and CDR2 sequences are SNHLY and FYNNEI. This CDR3 spans 13 amino acids. V lost 6 bases to trimming and J lost 7 bases, with 15 bases between them. The CDR3 reads CASSPGSSTGYTF. The CDR3 DNA is TGTGCCAGCAGCCCGGGATCTTCCACTGGCTACACCTTC.

V and J are TRBV30 and TRBJ2-1, with 8 positions matching TRBD2. V lost 8 bases to trimming and J lost 13 bases; unmatched junction nucleotides: 10. CDR1 and CDR2 (germline): GTSNPN, SVGIG (reference sequence). There are 11 residues in the CDR3. The CDR3 reads CAADFSGTQFF. As DNA, the CDR3 is TGTGCCGCAGATTTTAGCGGGACACAGTTCTTC.

The rearrangement uses TRBV19 and TRBJ1-4; D unresolved. Germline CDR1 and CDR2: LNHDA and SQIVND (reference sequence). The CDR3 contains 14 residues. V gave up 7 bases and J gave up 1 base, with 10 bases separating them. The CDR3 sequence: CASTDTLTNEKLFF. The CDR3 coding sequence is TGTGCCAGTACAGACACGCTAACTAATGAAAAACTGTTTTTT.

V gene TRBV15 combines with J gene TRBJ1-2, with a tentative D call TRBD1 (5 bases). The V gene's germline CDR1 is LNHNV and CDR2 YYDKDF (reference sequence). V was trimmed by 1 base and J by 2 bases, leaving 17 bases between them. CDR3 length equals 17 residues. The CDR3 sequence is CATSRASLGRRNYGYTF. CDR3 in DNA: TGTGCCACCAGCAGAGCCTCATTGGGACGTAGGAACTATGGCTACACCTTC.

This chain links TRBV5-1 with TRBJ1-6; D is perhaps TRBD1 (5 bases). The CDR3 is made up of 17 amino acids. The ends were cut back, 1 base at V and 3 bases at J, with 14 bases in the middle. Germline V gene data show CDR1 as SGHRS and CDR2 as YFSETQ. The CDR3 reads CASSLSWGEDYNSPLHF. The DNA of the CDR3 is TGCGCCAGCAGCTTGAGTTGGGGGGAGGACTATAATTCACCCCTCCACTTT.

The chain combines TRBV19 with TRBJ2-2; maybe TRBD2 (5 bases). V lost 7 bases and J lost 6, with 9 bases in between. Germline V gene sequence: CDR1 LNHDA, CDR2 SQIVND (reference sequence). The CDR3 totals 12 residues. The CDR3 nucleotides read TGTGCCAGTAACTGGGGAGCCGGGGAGCTGTTTTTT. This encodes CASNWGAGELFF.

CDR3 protein: CSVLWTANYGYTF. The DNA of the CDR3 is TGCAGCGTTCTCTGGACAGCTAACTATGGCTACACCTTC. This sequence joins TRBV29-1 and TRBJ1-2; TRBD1 is a possible D gene (6 bases). The V end lost 5 bases, the J end lost 0 bases, and 10 bases lay between the germline ends. CDR1 and CDR2 (germline): SQVTM, ANQGSEA. CDR3 length equals 13 residues.

CDR3 region: CASSLGDRGWFSYEQYF. Written as DNA, the CDR3 is TGTGCCAGCAGCTTAGGGGACAGGGGGTGGTTCTCCTACGAGCAGTACTTC. The chain recombines TRBV7-9 with TRBJ2-7; 11 bases align to TRBD1. The trim removed 1 base at V and 0 bases at J, leaving 5 bases unmatched. This CDR3 contains 17 residues. In germline, CDR1 is SEHNR, CDR2 FQNEAQ (reference sequence).

The chain carries TRBV7-9 and TRBJ2-1; 9 bases map to TRBD2. Germline trimming cut 1 base from V and 8 bases from J; bases unmatched to any gene: 9. CDR1 and CDR2 from the germline V gene are SEHNR and FQNEAQ (reference sequence). CDR3 length equals 16 residues. The DNA for the CDR3 is TGTGCCAGCAGCTTAGTTGGCGGGGGGGCCGCGTATGAGCAGTTCTTC. Protein product: CASSLVGGGAAYEQFF.

This chain uses TRBV12-3 or TRBV12-4 with TRBJ2-1; D is possibly TRBD1 or TRBD2 (5 bases each). V was trimmed by 5 bases and J by 8 bases, leaving 7 bases between them. The CDR3 has 11 amino acids. The CDR3 sequence is CASSGDDEQFF. CDR3 sequence (DNA): TGTGCCAGCAGTGGGGACGATGAGCAGTTCTTC.

The V and J genes are TRBV9 and TRBJ2-1, with 8 bases that match TRBD2. The CDR3 extends over 16 amino acids. CDR1 and CDR2 (germline): SGDLS, YYNGEE. V lost 0 bases, J lost 8 bases, and 10 bases stayed unmatched. The CDR3 sequence is CASSVGAAGVGYEQFF. In nucleotides, the CDR3 is TGTGCCAGCAGCGTAGGAGCAGCGGGAGTAGGCTATGAGCAGTTCTTC.

J is TRBJ1-3 and V is TRBV30, with 9 bases lining up with TRBD1. CDR1 and CDR2 from the germline V gene are GTSNPN and SVGIG (reference sequence). The CDR3 spans 14 residues. After removal of 1 base from V and 4 bases from J, the junction contained 2 bases not matched to a gene. In nucleotides, the CDR3 is TGTGCCTGGAGTGACAGGGGGCACGGAAACACCATATATTTT. Protein product: CAWSDRGHGNTIYF.

The rearrangement links TRBV6-5 to TRBJ2-7; D unresolved. Looked up from germline, CDR1 is MNHEY and CDR2 is SVGAGI. This CDR3 comprises 10 residues. With 7 bases removed from V and 3 bases from J, the gap between germline ends came to 4 bases. The CDR3 sequence: CASKDYEQYF. The CDR3 coding sequence is TGTGCCAGCAAAGACTACGAGCAGTACTTC.

The chain is built from TRBV18 and TRBJ2-6, with D uncertain. Germline V gene sequence: CDR1 KGHSH, CDR2 LQKENI. The V gene lost 4 bases and the J gene lost 0 bases, with 13 bases spanning the gap. The CDR3 covers 17 residues. CDR3 amino acids: CASSREVLYSGANVLTF. The CDR3, as DNA: TGTGCCAGCTCACGAGAGGTCCTCTACTCTGGGGCCAACGTCCTGACTTTC.